This T cell receptor beta chain originates from a study of blood T cell repertoires in COVID-19. The CDR3 extends over 15 amino acids. V was clipped by 2 bases and J by 2 bases, with 12 bases between them. CDR1 is MNHNY and CDR2 is SVGAGI in the germline V gene (reference sequence). Measured with immunoSEQ multiplex PCR; TCRdb has only the in-frame clones, and not every one. This table has 95,000 to 150,000 clones, 70% to 75% appearing once. This chain joins TRBV6-6 and TRBJ1-2; D is perhaps TRBD1 (6 bases). The sample taken for sequencing was peripheral blood. This clonotype was obtained from a man aged 55 to 70 with acute or convalescent COVID-19. The CDR3, as DNA: TGTGCCAGCAGTTACCCCCGGACAGCCAACTATGGCTACACCTTC. The encoded protein is CASSYPRTANYGYTF.